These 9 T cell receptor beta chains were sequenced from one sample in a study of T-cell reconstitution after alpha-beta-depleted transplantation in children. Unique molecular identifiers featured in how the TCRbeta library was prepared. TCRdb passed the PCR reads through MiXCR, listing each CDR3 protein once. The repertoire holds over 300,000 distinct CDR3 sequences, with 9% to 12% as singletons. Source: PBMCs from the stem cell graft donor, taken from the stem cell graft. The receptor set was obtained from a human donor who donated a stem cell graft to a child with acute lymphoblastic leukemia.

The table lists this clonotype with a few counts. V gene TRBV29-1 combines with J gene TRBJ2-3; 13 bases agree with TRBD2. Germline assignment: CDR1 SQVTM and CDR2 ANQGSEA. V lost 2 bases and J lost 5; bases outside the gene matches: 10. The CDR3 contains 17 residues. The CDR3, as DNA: TGCAGCGTTGAACCCACAGGACTAGCGGGAGAAGGAGATACGCAGTATTTT. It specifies CSVEPTGLAGEGDTQYF.

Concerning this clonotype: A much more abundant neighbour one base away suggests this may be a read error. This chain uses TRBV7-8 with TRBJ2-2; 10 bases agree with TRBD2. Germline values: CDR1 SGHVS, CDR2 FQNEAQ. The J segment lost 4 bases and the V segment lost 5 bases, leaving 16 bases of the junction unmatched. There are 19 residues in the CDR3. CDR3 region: CASSPYRLAGAEVTGELFF. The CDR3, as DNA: TGTGCCAGCAGCCCCTATAGGCTAGCGGGGGCCGAGGTCACCGGGGAGCTGTTTTTT.

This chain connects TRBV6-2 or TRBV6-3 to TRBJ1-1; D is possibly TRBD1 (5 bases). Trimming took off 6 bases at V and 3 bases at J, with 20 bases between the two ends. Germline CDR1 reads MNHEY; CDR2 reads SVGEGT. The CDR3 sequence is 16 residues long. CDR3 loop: CASRHTLLGGDTEAFF. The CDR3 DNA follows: TGTGCCAGCAGGCATACCCTTCTTGGGGGGGACACTGAAGCTTTCTTT.

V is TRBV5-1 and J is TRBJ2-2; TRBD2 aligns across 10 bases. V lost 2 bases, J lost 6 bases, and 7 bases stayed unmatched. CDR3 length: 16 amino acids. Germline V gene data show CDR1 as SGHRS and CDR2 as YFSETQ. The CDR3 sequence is CASSFGGLASPGELFF. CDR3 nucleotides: TGCGCCAGCAGCTTCGGGGGACTAGCGTCGCCCGGGGAGCTGTTTTTT.

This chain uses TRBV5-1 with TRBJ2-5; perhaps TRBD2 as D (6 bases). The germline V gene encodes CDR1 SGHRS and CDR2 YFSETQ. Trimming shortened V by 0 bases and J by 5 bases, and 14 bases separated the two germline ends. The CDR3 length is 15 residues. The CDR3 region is CASSLESGEFETQYF. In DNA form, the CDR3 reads TGCGCCAGCAGCTTGGAATCGGGGGAGTTCGAGACCCAGTACTTC.

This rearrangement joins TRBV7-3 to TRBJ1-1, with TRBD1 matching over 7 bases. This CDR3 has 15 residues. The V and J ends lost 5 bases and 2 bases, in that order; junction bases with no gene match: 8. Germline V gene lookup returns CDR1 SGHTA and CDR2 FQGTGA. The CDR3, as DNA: TGTGCCAGCAGCCTCTTCCCAGGGGGAAACACTGAAGCTTTCTTT. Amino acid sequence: CASSLFPGGNTEAFF.

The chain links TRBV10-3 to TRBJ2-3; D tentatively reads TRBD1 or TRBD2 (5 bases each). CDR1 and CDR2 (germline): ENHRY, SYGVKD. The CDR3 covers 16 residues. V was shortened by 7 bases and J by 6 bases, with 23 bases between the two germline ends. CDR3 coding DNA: TGTGCCATCACTCAGGGACCCTCCGGGGCAGATGATACGCAGTATTTT. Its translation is CAITQGPSGADDTQYF.

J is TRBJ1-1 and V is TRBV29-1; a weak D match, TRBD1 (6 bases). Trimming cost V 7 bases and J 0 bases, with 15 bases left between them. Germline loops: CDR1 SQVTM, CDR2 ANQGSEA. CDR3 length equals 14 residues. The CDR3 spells CSAERDTLNTEAFF. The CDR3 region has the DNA TGCAGCGCCGAGCGGGACACTTTGAACACTGAAGCTTTCTTT.

The CDR3 DNA reads TGTGCCAGCACCTTTCCGCCGGGACAGGGGGCAGATACGCAGTATTTT. It codes for CASTFPPGQGADTQYF. This chain uses TRBV2 with TRBJ2-3; 11 bases align to TRBD1. The germline V gene encodes CDR1 SNHLY and CDR2 FYNNEI. The CDR3 has 16 residues. V lost 7 bases to trimming and J lost 4 bases; unmatched junction nucleotides: 10.